The next 30 T cell receptor beta chains were all read from a single sample in a study of cytomegalovirus exposure and HLA in healthy donors. PCR used 60 Vbeta primers and 13 Jbeta primers. The method was immunoSEQ multiplex PCR; TCRdb's version includes in-frame clones alone and lacks a portion of them. The sample lists roughly 90,000 clones, 82% occurring once. Specimen: PBMCs. Receptors originate from a man aged 30-40 years in good health and CMV-seropositive.

This rearrangement joins TRBV15 to TRBJ2-3, with 10 bases fitting TRBD2. J gave up 4 bases and V 1 base, and 5 bases lay outside the gene matches. The CDR3 runs 16 residues. Per the germline V gene, CDR1 is LNHNV and CDR2 is YYDKDF (reference sequence). The CDR3, as DNA: TGTGCCACCAGCAGAGCGGTAAGCGGGAGGGCAGATACGCAGTATTTT. This sequence encodes CATSRAVSGRADTQYF.

The rearrangement joins TRBV5-6 to TRBJ2-5; 9 positions agree with TRBD2. Germline trimming cut 3 bases from V and 10 bases from J; bases unmatched to any gene: 13. Germline loops: CDR1 SGHDT, CDR2 YYEEEE. The CDR3 consists of 15 residues. The CDR3 nucleotides are TGTGCCAGCAGCTCGAAGCGGGAGGCCGTGGTGAACCAGTACTTC. Translated: CASSSKREAVVNQYF.

This chain joins TRBV15 and TRBJ2-7; 14 nucleotides match TRBD2. V gave up 0 bases and J gave up 6 bases; unmatched junction bases: 7. This CDR3 spans 17 amino acids. The V gene's germline CDR1 is LNHNV and CDR2 YYDKDF (reference sequence). CDR3 amino acids: CATSRDYGTSGRGEQYF. CDR3 nucleotides: TGTGCCACCAGCAGAGATTACGGGACTAGCGGGAGAGGCGAGCAGTACTTC.

The J gene is TRBJ2-1, the V gene TRBV10-3, with D uncertain. The CDR3 has 12 residues. The V and J ends lost 6 bases and 8 bases respectively, with 11 bases between them. Germline lookup yields CDR1 ENHRY and CDR2 SYGVKD. This chain's CDR3 is CAISPSQDEQFF. The CDR3 coding sequence is TGTGCCATCAGCCCGTCCCAGGATGAGCAGTTCTTC.

A single count supports this clone. The rearrangement joins TRBV19 to TRBJ1-3; D not certain. Germline lookup yields CDR1 LNHDA and CDR2 SQIVND (reference sequence). The ends were cut back, 5 bases at V and 2 bases at J, with 19 bases in the middle. CDR3 size: 17 residues. CDR3 bases: TGTGCCAGTAGTCTGGCGGCTTCCCGAATCCCTGGAAACACCATATATTTT. Translating it yields CASSLAASRIPGNTIYF.

This clone was counted a single time. The chain is built from TRBV11-2 and TRBJ1-4, with a possible D match to TRBD1 (5 bases). This CDR3 is 16 amino acids long. Per germline, CDR1 SGHAT and CDR2 FQNNGV. The V gene lost 5 bases and the J gene lost 6 bases, with 19 bases spanning the gap. CDR3 loop: CASSRGLPGGDEKLFF. CDR3 in DNA: TGTGCCAGCAGCCGCGGCCTCCCAGGAGGGGATGAAAAACTGTTTTTT.

V is TRBV27 and J is TRBJ1-1; D not certain. V lost 6 bases and J 0 bases, leaving 11 bases between the germline ends. Germline CDR1 MNHEY, CDR2 SMNVEV (reference sequence). This CDR3 region has 14 residues. DNA for the CDR3: TGTGCCAGCAGCTCAGAGGCCATGAACACTGAAGCTTTCTTT. This codes for CASSSEAMNTEAFF.

This chain links TRBV6-5 with TRBJ2-1, with 7 nucleotides matching TRBD1. The ends lost 2 bases at V and 3 bases at J; junction bases unmatched: 1. The CDR3 runs 14 residues. Germline assignment: CDR1 MNHEY and CDR2 SVGAGI. The CDR3 sequence is CASSYRDSYNEQFF. CDR3 DNA sequence: TGTGCCAGCAGTTACAGGGACAGCTACAATGAGCAGTTCTTC.

The DNA for the CDR3 is TGTGCCAGCAGCGTCCTAGACAGGGTTGGGACTGAAGCTTTCTTT. Its protein is CASSVLDRVGTEAFF. The chain is built from TRBV7-2 and TRBJ1-1; 7 bases line up with TRBD1. The V and J ends lost 5 bases and 5 bases, in that order; junction bases with no gene match: 11. This CDR3 spans 15 amino acids. Germline CDR1 reads SGHTA; CDR2 reads FQGNSA.

The chain has TRBV28 and TRBJ1-1, with 9 nucleotides matching TRBD1. CDR1 and CDR2 from the germline V gene are MDHEN and SYDVKM. CDR3 length: 18 residues. V shed 6 bases and J 3 bases; nucleotides not matched to a gene: 17. CDR3 amino acids: CASSPWGQGKGGDTEAFF. CDR3 DNA: TGTGCCAGCAGCCCCTGGGGACAGGGCAAAGGGGGGGACACTGAAGCTTTCTTT.

The chain employs TRBV28 and TRBJ2-7; 12 positions match TRBD1. Trimming took 5 bases from V and 6 from J; bases not matched to a gene: 5. Germline V gives CDR1 MDHEN, CDR2 SYDVKM. The CDR3 spans 14 residues. The CDR3 loop is CASSQGTGGSEQYF. The DNA for the CDR3 is TGTGCCAGCAGTCAAGGGACAGGGGGCTCCGAGCAGTACTTC.

This chain connects TRBV7-2 to TRBJ2-1; no clear D. Trimming left V 5 bases short and J 2 bases short, with 13 bases between. Germline CDR1 reads SGHTA; CDR2 reads FQGNSA. This CDR3 contains 15 residues. In nucleotides, the CDR3 is TGTGCCAGCAGCCGGGTCCCCGGCCCCTACAATGAGCAGTTCTTC. It encodes CASSRVPGPYNEQFF.

For the CDR3, the DNA is TGTGCCAGCAGGGGGACTCTCGAGCAGTACTTC. Translated: CASRGTLEQYF. This rearrangement joins TRBV2 to TRBJ2-7; TRBD2 is a possible D gene (6 bases). Trimming cost V 6 bases and J 6 bases, with 9 bases left between them. The CDR3 covers 11 residues. Germline V gives CDR1 SNHLY, CDR2 FYNNEI.

The chain carries TRBV28 and TRBJ1-2, with TRBD1 matching over 7 bases. The J segment lost 7 bases and the V segment lost 7 bases, leaving 18 bases of the junction unmatched. From germline, CDR1 is MDHEN and CDR2 SYDVKM. The CDR3 sequence is 16 residues long. The CDR3 protein is CASKVFVKTGLGGYTF. In DNA, the CDR3 is TGTGCCAGCAAAGTTTTTGTTAAGACAGGGCTGGGTGGCTACACCTTC.

This chain links TRBV11-2 with TRBJ2-5; D is unresolved. CDR1 SGHAT and CDR2 FQNNGV come from the germline V gene. V gave up 3 bases and J gave up 0 bases, with 8 bases separating them. This CDR3 spans 14 amino acids. The DNA of the CDR3 is TGTGCCAGCAGCTTTGCAGGTTACCAAGAGACCCAGTACTTC. This encodes CASSFAGYQETQYF.

V gene TRBV5-4 combines with J gene TRBJ2-7; no clear D. Per the germline V gene, CDR1 is SGHNT and CDR2 is YYREEE (reference sequence). This CDR3 spans 15 amino acids. Trimming removed 0 bases from V and 2 bases from J, with 12 bases in between. This CDR3 is CASSLGAARTYEQYF. The CDR3 DNA reads as TGTGCCAGCAGCTTGGGTGCGGCTCGCACCTACGAGCAGTACTTC.

The rearrangement uses TRBV19 and TRBJ1-4; TRBD1 agrees at 9 bases. Germline V lookup: CDR1 LNHDA, CDR2 SQIVND (reference sequence). V lost 1 base and J lost 4; bases outside the gene matches: 10. This CDR3 comprises 18 residues. CDR3 region: CASSIGRGQGQDNEKLFF. CDR3 coding DNA: TGTGCCAGTAGTATAGGTCGCGGACAGGGGCAAGATAATGAAAAACTGTTTTTT. The variable domain in full, with the rest retrieved from reference TRBV19 and TRBJ1-4, is DGGITQSPKYLFRKEGQNVTLSCEQNLNHDAMYWYRQDPGQGLRLIYYSQIVNDFQKGDIAEGYSVSREKKESFPLTVTSAQKNPTAFYLCASSIGRGQGQDNEKLFFGSGTQLSVL.

Remarks on this clone: This specimen includes other DNA sequences encoding the same CDR3. The chain combines TRBV5-1 with TRBJ2-3; TRBD1 agrees at 7 bases. Germline assignment: CDR1 SGHRS and CDR2 YFSETQ. The CDR3 runs to 14 residues. V gave up 2 bases and J gave up 2 bases; unmatched junction bases: 2. The CDR3: CASSLDRATDTQYF. The CDR3 region has the DNA TGCGCCAGCAGCTTAGACAGGGCCACAGATACGCAGTATTTT.

J is TRBJ2-3 and V is TRBV5-1; 8 bases map to TRBD2. Germline V gene sequence: CDR1 SGHRS, CDR2 YFSETQ. The V gene end was trimmed by 1 base and the J gene end by 4 bases; junction bases not matched to a gene: 5. The CDR3 is 15 amino acids. This CDR3 is CASSLPTGGPDTQYF. CDR3 in DNA: TGCGCCAGCAGCTTGCCCACGGGGGGGCCAGATACGCAGTATTTT.

The chain links TRBV6-5 to TRBJ1-3; no reliable D call. The germline V and J ends were trimmed by 2 bases and 2 bases, with 10 bases remaining between them. The CDR3 is 15 amino acids. CDR1 is MNHEY, CDR2 SVGAGI, per germline. CDR3 bases: TGTGCCAGCAGTTACGTGGCAGTGCCTGGAAACACCATATATTTT. It yields the protein CASSYVAVPGNTIYF.

The V and J genes are TRBV6-6 and TRBJ1-1, with D unclear. CDR3 length: 14 amino acids. The germline CDR1 and CDR2 sequences are MNHNY and SVGAGI (reference sequence). The germline V and J ends were trimmed by 0 bases and 8 bases, with 13 bases remaining between them. CDR3 DNA sequence: TGTGCCAGCAGTTACTCGATACTTCATCCCGAAGCTTTCTTT. Residues: CASSYSILHPEAFF.

V gene TRBV7-2 combines with J gene TRBJ1-6, with D tentatively TRBD1 (6 bases). CDR3 length equals 17 residues. Germline loops: CDR1 SGHTA, CDR2 FQGNSA. Trimming cost V 5 bases and J 2 bases, with 16 bases left between them. The CDR3 DNA follows: TGTGCCAGCAGCGCGTCGACAGGCAGTGCCTATAATTCACCCCTCCACTTT. This sequence encodes CASSASTGSAYNSPLHF.

The chain has TRBV18 and TRBJ1-2; tentatively, D is TRBD1 (6 bases). The CDR3 runs 15 residues. Germline loops: CDR1 KGHSH, CDR2 LQKENI. Trimming removed 8 bases from V and 2 bases from J, with 18 bases in between. For the CDR3, the DNA is TGTGCCAGCACCGTCCGGGGGGCGGGGAACTATGGCTACACCTTC. The encoded protein is CASTVRGAGNYGYTF.

The chain carries TRBV5-1 and TRBJ2-3, with 10 bases aligning to TRBD2. From germline, CDR1 is SGHRS and CDR2 YFSETQ. CDR3 size: 16 residues. V was clipped by 0 bases and J by 4 bases; unmatched bases: 5. The CDR3 DNA sequence: TGCGCCAGCAGCTTGGTGGGGACTAGCGCGGCAGATACGCAGTATTTT. It encodes CASSLVGTSAADTQYF.

This sequence joins TRBV11-2 and TRBJ2-1; TRBD2 aligns across 11 bases. Germline loops: CDR1 SGHAT, CDR2 FQNNGV. There are 16 residues in the CDR3. J was trimmed by 9 bases and V by 1 base; bases with no gene match: 8. The CDR3 bases are TGTGCCAGCAGCTTAGCCCTAGCGGGAGGCACAAGTGAGCAGTTCTTC. Translated: CASSLALAGGTSEQFF.

This clone showed up just once. The chain links TRBV27 to TRBJ2-1, with a tentative D call TRBD2 (5 bases). The CDR3 runs to 14 residues. The V and J ends lost 3 bases and 3 bases respectively, with 9 bases between them. Per the germline V gene, CDR1 is MNHEY and CDR2 is SMNVEV (reference sequence). The CDR3 region is CASSFGLGYNEQFF. CDR3 nucleotide sequence: TGTGCCAGCAGTTTTGGACTCGGCTACAATGAGCAGTTCTTC.

The chain carries TRBV5-1 and TRBJ2-7; TRBD2 aligns across 10 bases. Germline trimming cut 4 bases from V and 2 bases from J; bases unmatched to any gene: 6. Germline CDR1 and CDR2: SGHRS and YFSETQ. The CDR3 is made up of 15 amino acids. This chain's CDR3 is CASSVGTSDPYEQYF. The CDR3 nucleotides read TGCGCCAGCAGCGTCGGGACTAGCGACCCCTACGAGCAGTACTTC.

By sample fraction, this clone is large. The V call is TRBV5-4, the J call TRBJ1-1; 7 bases line up with TRBD1. Per germline, CDR1 SGHNT and CDR2 YYREEE (reference sequence). The V and J ends lost 4 bases and 5 bases, in that order; junction bases with no gene match: 11. The CDR3 is 15 residues long. The CDR3 sequence is CASSEEDRRATEAFF. DNA of the CDR3: TGTGCCAGCAGCGAAGAGGACAGGAGGGCGACTGAAGCTTTCTTT.

This rearrangement joins TRBV10-3 to TRBJ2-6; D remains ambiguous. The ends were cut back, 7 bases at V and 4 bases at J, with 14 bases in the middle. Germline V gives CDR1 ENHRY, CDR2 SYGVKD. This CDR3 is 15 amino acids long. In nucleotides, the CDR3 is TGTGCCATCACGAACGGAGCTTCGGGGGCCAACGTCCTGACTTTC. Its translation is CAITNGASGANVLTF.

The chain is built from TRBV5-4 and TRBJ1-1, with D perhaps matching TRBD1 (5 bases). This CDR3 spans 13 amino acids. Between the trimmed V and J ends, which lost 1 base and 6 bases, there was a span of 10 bases. Germline CDR1 reads SGHNT; CDR2 reads YYREEE (reference sequence). CDR3 protein: CASSLMGLAEAFF. The DNA for the CDR3 is TGTGCCAGCAGCTTGATGGGGCTCGCTGAAGCTTTCTTT.